What follows describes a single TCR beta chain. The CDR3 extends over 16 amino acids. J was trimmed by 9 bases and V by 0 bases; bases with no gene match: 14. The V gene's germline CDR1 is LGHNA and CDR2 YNFKEQ. This entry comes from a study of cytomegalovirus exposure and HLA in healthy donors. In the PCR, 60 Vbeta and 13 Jbeta primers were used. Here immunoSEQ multiplex PCR was the method, and the copy in TCRdb shows in-frame clones only, minus some. The sample shows just over 200,000 clones, approximately 79% of them seen only once. The receptor was isolated from a man in his forties or fifties in good health and CMV-seronegative. Sequenced input: PBMCs. The rearrangement uses TRBV4-2 and TRBJ2-7, with TRBD2 matching over 7 bases. The CDR3 here is CASSQESGTFNLRQYF. CDR3 DNA sequence: TGTGCCAGCAGCCAAGAGAGCGGGACTTTCAATCTAAGGCAGTACTTC.